Below, 20 T cell receptor beta chains from the same sample are listed, as sequenced in a study of cytomegalovirus exposure and HLA in healthy donors. The PCR had 60 Vbeta and 13 Jbeta primers. Method: immunoSEQ multiplex PCR; TCRdb's copy keeps in-frame clones and lacks some. Of 150,000 or so clones listed, 80% are singletons. Sequenced input: PBMCs. These receptors all stem from a male donor in good health and CMV-seropositive.

The gene calls are TRBV7-9 and TRBJ2-7; D call uncertain. The V end was cut by 3 bases, the J end by 4 bases, with 10 bases between. The germline CDR1 and CDR2 sequences are SEHNR and FQNEAQ (reference sequence). CDR3 length: 13 amino acids. CDR3 region: CASSFEVLYEQYF. Here the CDR3 DNA reads TGTGCCAGCAGCTTTGAGGTCCTTTACGAGCAGTACTTC.

This chain connects TRBV29-1 to TRBJ1-2; a weak D match, TRBD1 (6 bases). The CDR3 is made up of 12 amino acids. Germline lookup yields CDR1 SQVTM and CDR2 ANQGSEA. Trimming left V 4 bases short and J 4 bases short, with 10 bases between. The CDR3 sequence is CSVGRGVYGYTF. For the CDR3, the DNA is TGCAGCGTTGGCAGGGGTGTCTATGGCTACACCTTC.

The V call is TRBV14, the J call TRBJ2-7; no clear D. CDR3 size: 11 residues. Germline CDR1 is SGHDN and CDR2 is FVKESK. V dropped 4 bases and J dropped 3 bases, with 4 bases sitting between them. CDR3: CASSLNYEQYF. The DNA of the CDR3 is TGTGCCAGCAGCCTCAACTACGAGCAGTACTTC.

The rearrangement joins TRBV19 to TRBJ1-2; possibly TRBD1 for D (6 bases). The germline V and J ends were trimmed by 5 bases and 4 bases, with 14 bases remaining between them. The CDR3 length is 14 residues. Per the germline V gene, CDR1 is LNHDA and CDR2 is SQIVND (reference sequence). CDR3 coding DNA: TGTGCCAGTAGTTCCGGGACATCCCTCTATGGCTACACCTTC. Translated, it gives CASSSGTSLYGYTF.

The chain's CDR3 is CASGTGHQPQHF. The CDR3 bases are TGTGCCAGCGGGACAGGGCACCAGCCCCAGCATTTT. The chain uses TRBV27 and TRBJ1-5; 9 bases are a match to TRBD1. CDR1 and CDR2 (germline): MNHEY, SMNVEV (reference sequence). This CDR3 is built from 12 residues. J gave up 7 bases and V 8 bases, and 3 bases lay outside the gene matches.

The chain uses TRBV9 and TRBJ2-2; 9 bases match TRBD1. V was clipped by 0 bases and J by 5 bases; unmatched bases: 5. Germline-derived CDR1 and CDR2 are SGDLS and YYNGEE. This CDR3 region has 16 residues. CDR3 DNA: TGTGCCAGCAGCGTAGATTTCGGACAGGGGACCGGGGAGCTGTTTTTT. It specifies CASSVDFGQGTGELFF.

This clone was detected only once. The chain combines TRBV9 with TRBJ1-2; D may be TRBD1 (5 bases). V lost 8 bases to trimming and J lost 4 bases, with 12 bases between them. This CDR3 has 12 residues. Per the germline V gene, CDR1 is SGDLS and CDR2 is YYNGEE. The CDR3: CASNSGIYGYTF. The DNA for the CDR3 is TGTGCCAGTAACTCAGGGATCTATGGCTACACCTTC.

This rearrangement joins TRBV2 to TRBJ1-2; D possibly corresponds to TRBD1 (5 bases). Between the trimmed V and J ends, which lost 3 bases and 4 bases, there was a span of 9 bases. The CDR3 runs to 13 residues. Germline CDR1 reads SNHLY; CDR2 reads FYNNEI. CDR3 DNA: TGTGCCAGCAGTGACGGAAGGGGCTATGGCTACACCTTC. Translating gives CASSDGRGYGYTF. Filled out from reference TRBV2 and TRBJ1-2, the complete variable domain reads EPEVTQTPSHQVTQMGQEVILRCVPISNHLYFYWYRQILGQKVEFLVSFYNNEISEKSEIFDDQFSVERPDGSNFTLKIRSTKLEDSAMYFCASSDGRGYGYTFGSGTRLTVV.

The chain links TRBV6-6 to TRBJ2-7; TRBD2 is a possible D gene (6 bases). There are 14 residues in the CDR3. CDR1 is MNHNY and CDR2 is SVGAGI in the germline V gene (reference sequence). Trimming left V 3 bases short and J 0 bases short, with 9 bases between. The CDR3 spells CASSYTGSSYEQYF. The CDR3, as DNA: TGTGCCAGCAGTTATACCGGGAGCTCCTACGAGCAGTACTTC.

The V gene is TRBV7-3, the J gene TRBJ2-7; no definite D call. The CDR3 has 14 amino acids. Between the trimmed V and J ends, which lost 5 bases and 0 bases, there was a span of 11 bases. Germline values: CDR1 SGHTA, CDR2 FQGTGA. The CDR3 reads CASSPDWNSYEQYF. The CDR3 DNA reads TGTGCCAGCAGCCCAGACTGGAACTCCTACGAGCAGTACTTC.

The gene calls are TRBV21-1 and TRBJ2-3; the table's D call, TRBD2, was not checked against the DNA. TRBV21-1 is classified as a pseudogene. This CDR3 region has 19 residues. The DNA of the CDR3 is TGTGCCAGCAGCAAAAGAGGTCTAGCGGGAGTCCATAGCACAGATACGCAGTATTTT. Amino acid sequence: CASSKRGLAGVHSTDTQYF.

The chain carries TRBV6-5 and TRBJ2-5; D possibly corresponds to TRBD1 (6 bases). Germline CDR1 MNHEY, CDR2 SVGAGI. The V gene lost 5 bases and the J gene lost 5 bases, with 18 bases spanning the gap. The CDR3 length is 15 residues. This CDR3 is CASSASGTYGETQYF. In DNA, the CDR3 is TGTGCCAGCAGTGCCTCCGGGACATATGGGGAGACCCAGTACTTC.

V is TRBV28 and J is TRBJ1-4; possibly TRBD1 for D (6 bases). Between the trimmed V and J ends, which lost 5 bases and 4 bases, there was a span of 17 bases. The CDR3 is 16 amino acids. Per germline, CDR1 MDHEN and CDR2 SYDVKM. The CDR3 is CASSTGTGWGNEKLFF. The CDR3 bases are TGTGCCAGCAGTACCGGAACAGGGTGGGGTAATGAAAAACTGTTTTTT.

The rearrangement joins TRBV4-2 to TRBJ2-4, with 10 bases that match TRBD2. Per germline, CDR1 LGHNA and CDR2 YNFKEQ. After removal of 0 bases from V and 7 bases from J, the junction contained 9 bases not matched to a gene. This CDR3 spans 17 amino acids. The CDR3 here is CASSQERSGRALNIQYF. In DNA, the CDR3 is TGTGCCAGCAGCCAAGAGAGGAGCGGGAGGGCCCTGAACATTCAGTACTTC.

About this clone: Germline and junction disagree at one end, which may indicate a read error. This chain connects TRBV7-9 to TRBJ1-2, with D hard to call. The CDR3 has 16 residues. Germline CDR1 is SEHNR and CDR2 is FQNEAQ (reference sequence). The DNA for the CDR3 is TGTTCCAGCAGCCCCCTCGCGGGATGGTCCAACTATGGCTACACCTTC. This translates into CSSSPLAGWSNYGYTF. The entire variable domain, with the rest obtained from reference TRBV7-9 and TRBJ1-2, is as follows: DTGVSQNPRHKITKRGQNVTFRCDPISEHNRLYWYRQTLGQGPEFLTYFQNEAQLEKSRLLSDRFSAERPKGSFSTLEIQRTEQGDSAMYLCSSSPLAGWSNYGYTFGSGTRLTVV.

The rearrangement joins TRBV7-9 to TRBJ1-4; D remains ambiguous. Deletions cut 4 bases from V and 0 bases from J, with 12 bases between. CDR3 length equals 16 residues. Germline V lookup: CDR1 SEHNR, CDR2 FQNEAQ (reference sequence). CDR3 nucleotides: TGTGCCAGCAGCTCGCCGTCGAGGGCAACTAATGAAAAACTGTTTTTT. Amino acids: CASSSPSRATNEKLFF.

The chain recombines TRBV7-3 with TRBJ1-6; 8 bases line up with TRBD1. Trimming cost V 2 bases and J 7 bases; bases outside gene matches: 4. From germline, CDR1 is SGHTA and CDR2 FQGTGA. The CDR3 totals 15 residues. Here the CDR3 DNA reads TGTGCCAGCAGCTTATCCCAGGGGGCAAATTCACCCCTCCACTTT. Protein: CASSLSQGANSPLHF.

This chain uses TRBV5-1 with TRBJ2-7; 12 positions agree with TRBD1. This CDR3 is built from 15 residues. Per the germline V gene, CDR1 is SGHRS and CDR2 is YFSETQ. Losses at the gene ends were 1 base for V and 5 bases for J; bases not matched to a gene: 4. CDR3 protein: CASSLRGDRGHEQYF. The CDR3 region has the DNA TGCGCCAGCAGCTTGCGGGGGGACAGGGGGCACGAGCAGTACTTC.

The V call is TRBV5-8, the J call TRBJ2-7; D remains ambiguous. The germline V and J ends were trimmed by 2 bases and 4 bases, with 13 bases remaining between them. The CDR3 covers 14 residues. CDR1 is SGHTS, CDR2 YDEGEE, per germline. The CDR3, as DNA: TGTGCCAGCAGCTTTCAGGTGGATATTTACGAGCAGTACTTC. The encoded protein is CASSFQVDIYEQYF.

As DNA, the CDR3 is TGTGCCAGCTCGATAGACACTGAAGCTTTCTTT. Protein product: CASSIDTEAFF. The chain employs TRBV5-6 and TRBJ1-1; D remains unclear. The CDR3 extends over 11 amino acids. CDR1 is SGHDT and CDR2 is YYEEEE in the germline V gene. The V and J ends lost 7 bases and 3 bases respectively, with 7 bases between them.